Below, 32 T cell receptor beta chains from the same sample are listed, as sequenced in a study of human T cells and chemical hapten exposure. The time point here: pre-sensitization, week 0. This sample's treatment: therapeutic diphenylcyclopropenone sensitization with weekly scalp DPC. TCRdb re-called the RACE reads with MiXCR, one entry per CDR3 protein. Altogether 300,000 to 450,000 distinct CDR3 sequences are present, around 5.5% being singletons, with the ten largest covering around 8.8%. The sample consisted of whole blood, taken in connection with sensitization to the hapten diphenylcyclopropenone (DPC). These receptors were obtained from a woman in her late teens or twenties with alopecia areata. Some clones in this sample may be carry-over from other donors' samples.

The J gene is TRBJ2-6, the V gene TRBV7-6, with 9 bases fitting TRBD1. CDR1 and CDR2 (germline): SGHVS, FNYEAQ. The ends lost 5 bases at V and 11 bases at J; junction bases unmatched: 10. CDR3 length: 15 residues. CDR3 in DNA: TGTGCCAGCAGCCCCGGGACAGGGTTGCCCGACGTCCTGACTTTC. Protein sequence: CASSPGTGLPDVLTF.

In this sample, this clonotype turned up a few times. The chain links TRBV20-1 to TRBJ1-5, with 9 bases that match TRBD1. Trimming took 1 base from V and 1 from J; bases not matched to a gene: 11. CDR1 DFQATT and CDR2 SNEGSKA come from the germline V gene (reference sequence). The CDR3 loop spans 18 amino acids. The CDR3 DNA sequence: TGCAGTGCTAGAGGGGGACAGGGCTCAGAAATGAGCAATCAGCCCCAGCATTTT. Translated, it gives CSARGGQGSEMSNQPQHF.

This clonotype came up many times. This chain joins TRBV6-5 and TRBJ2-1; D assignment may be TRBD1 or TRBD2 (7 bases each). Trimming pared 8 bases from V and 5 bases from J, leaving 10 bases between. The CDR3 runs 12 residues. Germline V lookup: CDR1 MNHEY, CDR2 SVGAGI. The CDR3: CASGRGHNEQFF. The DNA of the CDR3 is TGTGCCAGCGGGAGGGGGCACAATGAGCAGTTCTTC.

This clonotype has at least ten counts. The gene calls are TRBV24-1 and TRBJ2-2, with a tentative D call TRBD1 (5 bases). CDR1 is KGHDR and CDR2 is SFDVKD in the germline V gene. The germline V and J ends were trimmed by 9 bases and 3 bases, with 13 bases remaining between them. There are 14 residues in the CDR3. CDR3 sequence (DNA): TGTGCCACCGAAGGGGTTAGGGACACCGGGGAGCTGTTTTTT. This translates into CATEGVRDTGELFF.

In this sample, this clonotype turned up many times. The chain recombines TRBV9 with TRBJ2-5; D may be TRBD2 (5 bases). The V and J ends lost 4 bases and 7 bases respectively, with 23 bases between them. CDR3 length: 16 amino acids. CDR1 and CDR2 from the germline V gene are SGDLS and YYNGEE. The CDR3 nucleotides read TGTGCCAGCAGCAACGGTGGCGGCGGGTCCGGGGTGACCCAGTACTTC. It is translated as CASSNGGGGSGVTQYF.

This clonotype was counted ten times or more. The chain's CDR3 is CASSLGGGTYEQYF. The CDR3, as DNA: TGTGCCAGCAGCTTAGGCGGGGGGACCTACGAGCAGTACTTC. The rearrangement links TRBV5-6 to TRBJ2-7; 8 nucleotides align to TRBD2. Germline CDR1 is SGHDT and CDR2 is YYEEEE. After removal of 2 bases from V and 2 bases from J, the junction contained 3 bases not matched to a gene. This CDR3 is 14 amino acids long.

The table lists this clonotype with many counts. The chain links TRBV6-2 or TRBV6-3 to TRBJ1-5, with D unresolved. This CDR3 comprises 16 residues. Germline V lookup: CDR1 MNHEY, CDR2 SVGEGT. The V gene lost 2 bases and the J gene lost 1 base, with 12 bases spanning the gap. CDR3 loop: CASSYGQIGSNQPQHF. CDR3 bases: TGTGCCAGCAGTTACGGCCAGATTGGGAGCAATCAGCCCCAGCATTTT.

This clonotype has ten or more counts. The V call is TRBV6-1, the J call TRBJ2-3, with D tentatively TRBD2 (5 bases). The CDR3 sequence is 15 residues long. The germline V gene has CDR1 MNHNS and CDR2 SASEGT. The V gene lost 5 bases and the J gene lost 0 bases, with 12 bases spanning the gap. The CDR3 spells CASSPTPGSTDTQYF. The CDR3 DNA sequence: TGTGCCAGCAGTCCTACCCCGGGGAGCACAGATACGCAGTATTTT.

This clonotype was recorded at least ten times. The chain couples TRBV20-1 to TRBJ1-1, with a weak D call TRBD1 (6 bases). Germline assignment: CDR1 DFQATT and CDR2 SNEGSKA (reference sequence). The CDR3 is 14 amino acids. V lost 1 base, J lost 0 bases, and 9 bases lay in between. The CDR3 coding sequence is TGCAGTGCTAGAGTAGGACAGTTGAACACTGAAGCTTTCTTT. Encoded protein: CSARVGQLNTEAFF.

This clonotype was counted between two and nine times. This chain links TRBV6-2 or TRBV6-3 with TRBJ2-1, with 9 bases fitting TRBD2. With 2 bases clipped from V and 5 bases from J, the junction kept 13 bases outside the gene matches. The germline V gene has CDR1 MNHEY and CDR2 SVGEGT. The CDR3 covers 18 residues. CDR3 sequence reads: CASSYASGRGGVNNEQFF. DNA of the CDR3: TGTGCCAGCAGTTACGCTTCTGGTCGCGGGGGGGTCAACAATGAGCAGTTCTTC.

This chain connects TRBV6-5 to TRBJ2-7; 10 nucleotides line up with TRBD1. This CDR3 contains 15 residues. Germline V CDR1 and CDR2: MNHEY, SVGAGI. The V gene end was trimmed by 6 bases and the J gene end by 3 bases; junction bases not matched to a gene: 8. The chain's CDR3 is CASSKPGQGIYEQYF. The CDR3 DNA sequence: TGTGCCAGCAGCAAACCGGGACAGGGGATCTACGAGCAGTACTTC.

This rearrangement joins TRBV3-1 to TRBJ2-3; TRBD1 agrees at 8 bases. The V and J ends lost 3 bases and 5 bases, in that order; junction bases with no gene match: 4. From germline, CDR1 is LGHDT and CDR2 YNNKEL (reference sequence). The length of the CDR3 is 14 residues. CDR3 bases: TGTGCCAGCAGCCAGGACAGGGCGGGAGATACGCAGTATTTT. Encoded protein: CASSQDRAGDTQYF.

The CDR3 sequence: CSVALLAGGPETQYF. The CDR3 DNA reads as TGCAGCGTTGCGTTACTAGCGGGGGGCCCAGAGACCCAGTACTTC. V is TRBV29-1 and J is TRBJ2-5, with 12 nucleotides matching TRBD2. The CDR3 has 15 amino acids. The germline V gene encodes CDR1 SQVTM and CDR2 ANQGSEA. V shed 4 bases, J shed 4 bases, and the junction held 7 bases outside the gene matches.

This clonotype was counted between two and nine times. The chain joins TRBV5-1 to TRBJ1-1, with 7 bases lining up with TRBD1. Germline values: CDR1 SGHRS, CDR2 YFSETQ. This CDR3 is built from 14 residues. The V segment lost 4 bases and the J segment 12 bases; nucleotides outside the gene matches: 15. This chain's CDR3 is CASSVTGSLSYSFF. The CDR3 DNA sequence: TGCGCCAGCAGCGTGACAGGGTCCCTTTCTTACTCTTTCTTT.

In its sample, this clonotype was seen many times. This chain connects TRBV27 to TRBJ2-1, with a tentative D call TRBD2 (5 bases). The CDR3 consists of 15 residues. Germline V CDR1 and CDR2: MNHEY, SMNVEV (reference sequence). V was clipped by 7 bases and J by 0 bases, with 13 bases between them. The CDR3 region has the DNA TGTGCCAGCAATCCTCCGGGAAGCTCCTACAATGAGCAGTTCTTC. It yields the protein CASNPPGSSYNEQFF.

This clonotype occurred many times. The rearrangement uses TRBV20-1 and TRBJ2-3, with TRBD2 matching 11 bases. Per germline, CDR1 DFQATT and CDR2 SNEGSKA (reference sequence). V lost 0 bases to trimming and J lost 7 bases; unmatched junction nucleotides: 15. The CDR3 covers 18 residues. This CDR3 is CSARDPGGSGGGIHTQYF. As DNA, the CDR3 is TGCAGTGCTAGAGACCCCGGGGGTAGCGGGGGGGGAATCCATACGCAGTATTTT.

CDR3: CASSPQGAGGNTIYF. CDR3 nucleotide sequence: TGTGCCAGCAGCCCACAGGGGGCAGGGGGAAACACCATATATTTT. The chain couples TRBV7-2 to TRBJ1-3; 9 positions agree with TRBD1. Unmatched junction bases numbered 6, after V lost 5 bases and J lost 4 bases. CDR3 length: 15 amino acids. Germline lookup yields CDR1 SGHTA and CDR2 FQGNSA.

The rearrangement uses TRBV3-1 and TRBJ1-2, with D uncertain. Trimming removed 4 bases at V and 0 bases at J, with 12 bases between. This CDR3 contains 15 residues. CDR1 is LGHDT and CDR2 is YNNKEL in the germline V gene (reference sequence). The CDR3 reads CASSPDRRTNYGYTF. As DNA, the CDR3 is TGTGCCAGCAGCCCCGATCGGAGGACTAACTATGGCTACACCTTC.

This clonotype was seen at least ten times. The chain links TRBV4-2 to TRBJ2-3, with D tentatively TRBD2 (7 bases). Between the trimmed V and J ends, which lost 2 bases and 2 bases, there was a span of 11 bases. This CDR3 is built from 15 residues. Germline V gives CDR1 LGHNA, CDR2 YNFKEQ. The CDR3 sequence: CASSQTGGLTDTQYF. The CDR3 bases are TGTGCCAGCAGCCAAACGGGGGGCCTCACAGATACGCAGTATTTT.

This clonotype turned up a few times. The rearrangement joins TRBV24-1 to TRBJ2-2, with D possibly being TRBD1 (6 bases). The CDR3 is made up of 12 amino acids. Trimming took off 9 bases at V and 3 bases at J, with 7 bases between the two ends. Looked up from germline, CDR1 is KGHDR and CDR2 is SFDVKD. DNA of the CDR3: TGTGCCACCGGACAGCACACCGGGGAGCTGTTTTTT. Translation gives CATGQHTGELFF.

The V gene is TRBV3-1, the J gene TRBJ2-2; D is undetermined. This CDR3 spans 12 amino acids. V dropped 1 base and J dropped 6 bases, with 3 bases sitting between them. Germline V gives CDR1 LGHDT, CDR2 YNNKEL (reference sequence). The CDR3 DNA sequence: TGTGCCAGCAGCCAAGGATCCGGGGAGCTGTTTTTT. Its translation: CASSQGSGELFF.

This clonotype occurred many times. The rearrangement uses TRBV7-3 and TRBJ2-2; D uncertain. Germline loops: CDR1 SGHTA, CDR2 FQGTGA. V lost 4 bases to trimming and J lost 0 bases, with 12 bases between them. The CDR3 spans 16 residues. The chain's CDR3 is CASSSDRATNTGELFF. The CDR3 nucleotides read TGTGCCAGCAGCTCCGACCGGGCCACGAACACCGGGGAGCTGTTTTTT.

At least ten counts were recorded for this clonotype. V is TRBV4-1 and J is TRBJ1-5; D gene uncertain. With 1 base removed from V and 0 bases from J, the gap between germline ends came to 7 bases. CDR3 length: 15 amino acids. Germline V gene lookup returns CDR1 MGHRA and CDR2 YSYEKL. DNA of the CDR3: TGCGCCAGCAGCCAAGCGGAATATAGCAATCAGCCCCAGCATTTT. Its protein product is CASSQAEYSNQPQHF.

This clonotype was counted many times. CDR3 nucleotide sequence: TGTGCCAGCAGCCCGGATATGGTCACAGATACGCAGTATTTT. Its protein product is CASSPDMVTDTQYF. The chain has TRBV11-3 and TRBJ2-3; no firm D call. CDR1 SGHNT and CDR2 YENEEA come from the germline V gene. The ends were cut back, 5 bases at V and 2 bases at J, with 11 bases in the middle. The CDR3 is 14 amino acids.

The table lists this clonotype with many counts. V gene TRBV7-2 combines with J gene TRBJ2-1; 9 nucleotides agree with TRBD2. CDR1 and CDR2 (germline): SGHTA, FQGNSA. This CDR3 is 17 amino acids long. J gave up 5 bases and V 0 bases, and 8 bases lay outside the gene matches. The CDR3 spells CASSLARASGVNNEQFF. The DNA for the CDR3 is TGTGCCAGCAGCTTAGCGCGGGCTAGCGGGGTAAACAATGAGCAGTTCTTC.

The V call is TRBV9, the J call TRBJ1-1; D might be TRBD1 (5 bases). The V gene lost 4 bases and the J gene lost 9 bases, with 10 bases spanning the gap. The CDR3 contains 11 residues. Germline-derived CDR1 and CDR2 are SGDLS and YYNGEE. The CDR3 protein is CASSRGAQAFF. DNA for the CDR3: TGTGCCAGCAGCCGCGGGGCCCAAGCTTTCTTT. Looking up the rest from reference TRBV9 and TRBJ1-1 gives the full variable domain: DSGVTQTPKHLITATGQRVTLRCSPRSGDLSVYWYQQSLDQGLQFLIQYYNGEERAKGNILERFSAQQFPDLHSELNLSSLELGDSALYFCASSRGAQAFFGQGTRLTVV.

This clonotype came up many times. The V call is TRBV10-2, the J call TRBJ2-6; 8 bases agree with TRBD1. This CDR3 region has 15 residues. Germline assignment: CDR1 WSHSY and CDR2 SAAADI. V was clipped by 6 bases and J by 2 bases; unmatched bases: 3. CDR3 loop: CASRLQGAGANVLTF. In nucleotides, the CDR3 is TGCGCCAGCAGGCTACAGGGGGCTGGGGCCAACGTCCTGACTTTC.

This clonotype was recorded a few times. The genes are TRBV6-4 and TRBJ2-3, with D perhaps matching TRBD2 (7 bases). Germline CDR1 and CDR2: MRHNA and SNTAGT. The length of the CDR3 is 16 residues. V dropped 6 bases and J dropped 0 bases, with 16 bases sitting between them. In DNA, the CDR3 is TGTGCCAGCAGGATCAACGCGGGGGCTAGCACAGATACGCAGTATTTT. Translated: CASRINAGASTDTQYF.

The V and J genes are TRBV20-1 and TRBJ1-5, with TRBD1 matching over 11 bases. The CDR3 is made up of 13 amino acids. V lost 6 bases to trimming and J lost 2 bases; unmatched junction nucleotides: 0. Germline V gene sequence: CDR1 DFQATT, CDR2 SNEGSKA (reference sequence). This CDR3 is CSAGQGGNQPQHF. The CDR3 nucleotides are TGCAGTGCGGGACAGGGGGGCAATCAGCCCCAGCATTTT.

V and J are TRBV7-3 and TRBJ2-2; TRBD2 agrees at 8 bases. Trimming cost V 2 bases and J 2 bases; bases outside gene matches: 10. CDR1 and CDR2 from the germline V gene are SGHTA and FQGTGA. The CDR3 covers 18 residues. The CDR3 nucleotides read TGTGCCAGCAGCTTATTTGTGCGAGCGGGGGTAAACACCGGGGAGCTGTTTTTT. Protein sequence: CASSLFVRAGVNTGELFF.

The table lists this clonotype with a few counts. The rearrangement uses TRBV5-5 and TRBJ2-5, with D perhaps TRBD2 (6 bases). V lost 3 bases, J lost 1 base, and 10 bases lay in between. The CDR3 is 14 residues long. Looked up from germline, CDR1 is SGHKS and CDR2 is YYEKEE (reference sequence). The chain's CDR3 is CASSSASAQETQYF. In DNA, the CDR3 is TGTGCCAGCAGCTCCGCTAGCGCCCAAGAGACCCAGTACTTC.

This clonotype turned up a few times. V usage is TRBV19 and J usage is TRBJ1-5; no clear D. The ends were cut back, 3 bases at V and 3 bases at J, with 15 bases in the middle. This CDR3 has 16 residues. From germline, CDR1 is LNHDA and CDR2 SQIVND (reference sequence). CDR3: CASSIFEGVVNQPQHF. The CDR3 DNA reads TGTGCCAGTAGTATTTTTGAGGGAGTAGTCAATCAGCCCCAGCATTTT.